The sequence of this TCR beta chain was determined in a study of cytomegalovirus exposure and HLA in healthy donors. The overall study: From donors who were HLA-typed, an early data release held about 85 million unique TCRs.

The J segment lost 0 bases and the V segment lost 6 bases, leaving 4 bases of the junction unmatched. The CDR3 length is 15 residues. Germline values: CDR1 SGHRS, CDR2 YFSETQ. Whole-study findings and limits: The study recorded 150 to 200 TCR beta chains that were cytomegalovirus-associated. Roughly even sequencing depth across donors was the assumption behind the presence/absence analyses. An analysis done earlier found most TCR beta V segments productive about 87% or about 30% of the time.

It was with 60 Vbeta and 13 Jbeta primers that the PCR ran. The repertoire was sequenced with immunoSEQ multiplex PCR; TCRdb's copy has only in-frame clones and lacks some. The table shows more than 95,000 clones, with 65% to 80% occurring only once. On this clone itself: Its specificity is not known.

Sequencing used PBMCs. This clonotype originated in a woman between 55 and 75 years old in good health and CMV-seropositive. The chain has TRBV5-1 and TRBJ2-3; 10 positions agree with TRBD2. This CDR3 reads CASTAGLASTDTQYF. In DNA form, the CDR3 reads TGCGCCAGCACCGCGGGACTAGCGAGCACAGATACGCAGTATTTT.